The T cell receptor (beta chain) under discussion was sequenced for a study of shared clonotypes between healthy human individuals. The repertoire was sequenced with immunoSEQ multiplex PCR; TCRdb's copy has only in-frame clones and lacks some. The data contain under 1,100,000 clones, about 70% of them singletons. Trimming cost V 3 bases and J 3 bases, with 6 bases left between them. CDR3 length: 13 residues. Germline-derived CDR1 and CDR2 are SGHRS and YFSETQ. Sequencing used memory CD4+ T cells sorted from blood. Subset in this sample: CD45RA-negative fraction. The chain is built from TRBV5-1 and TRBJ1-4; D is possibly TRBD1 (5 bases). This receptor was taken from a man aged 18-30 years in good health. The CDR3 nucleotides read TGCGCCAGCAGCTACAGGCCTAATGAAAAACTGTTTTTT. This encodes CASSYRPNEKLFF. The variable domain in full, with the rest retrieved from reference TRBV5-1 and TRBJ1-4, is KAGVTQTPRYLIKTRGQQVTLSCSPISGHRSVSWYQQTPGQGLQFLFEYFSETQRNKGNFPGRFSGRQFSNSRSEMNVSTLELGDSALYLCASSYRPNEKLFFGSGTQLSVL.